One and the same sample provided the 27 T cell receptor beta chains below, sequenced in a study of cytomegalovirus exposure and HLA in healthy donors. The PCR employed 60 Vbeta primers together with 13 Jbeta primers. TCRdb's copy holds only in-frame clones and misses some; the assay was immunoSEQ multiplex PCR. Of some 200,000 clones in the sample, just under 85% are singletons; the top ten hold about 0.6%. Sequencing was carried out using PBMCs. Every receptor here comes from a woman aged 40 to 50 in good health and CMV-seronegative.

The chain combines TRBV11-2 with TRBJ1-3; D remains unclear. The V gene's germline CDR1 is SGHAT and CDR2 FQNNGV. V lost 1 base and J 7 bases, leaving 8 bases between the germline ends. The CDR3 is made up of 13 amino acids. The chain's CDR3 is CASSLGERNTIYF. The CDR3 nucleotides read TGTGCCAGCAGCTTAGGGGAGCGCAACACCATATATTTT.

The chain uses TRBV14 and TRBJ2-1, with 8 bases identical to TRBD1. CDR1 is SGHDN, CDR2 FVKESK, per germline. The CDR3 is 15 residues long. J lost 8 bases, V lost 4 bases, and 10 bases had no gene match. The CDR3, as DNA: TGTGCCAGCAGCCCGTGGGGACAGGACCGCGATGAGCAGTTCTTC. Translation: CASSPWGQDRDEQFF.

V and J are TRBV9 and TRBJ1-2, with 10 positions matching TRBD1. This CDR3 contains 15 residues. From germline, CDR1 is SGDLS and CDR2 YYNGEE. Losses at the gene ends were 0 bases for V and 4 bases for J; bases not matched to a gene: 3. CDR3 sequence: CASSVDRDRGYGYTF. Here the CDR3 DNA reads TGTGCCAGCAGCGTAGATCGGGACAGGGGCTATGGCTACACCTTC.

The chain couples TRBV5-4 to TRBJ1-1; a weak D match, TRBD1 (5 bases). Trimming left V 0 bases short and J 6 bases short, with 9 bases between. This CDR3 contains 13 residues. CDR1 and CDR2 (germline): SGHNT, YYREEE (reference sequence). In DNA, the CDR3 is TGTGCCAGCAGCTTGGTAAGGGGATCTGAAGCTTTCTTT. Amino acid sequence: CASSLVRGSEAFF.

This clone was observed a single time. The chain uses TRBV9 and TRBJ1-5; D unresolved. Germline values: CDR1 SGDLS, CDR2 YYNGEE. V was cut by 0 bases and J by 10 bases, with 20 bases left in between. This CDR3 contains 16 residues. CDR3 sequence reads: CASSVGTGTIEDPQHF. The CDR3 DNA reads TGTGCCAGCAGCGTAGGCACTGGTACTATCGAAGACCCCCAGCATTTT.

The V gene is TRBV29-1, the J gene TRBJ1-2; D gene ambiguous. The germline V gene encodes CDR1 SQVTM and CDR2 ANQGSEA. Trimming stripped 3 bases from V and 8 bases from J, with 13 bases between. The CDR3 contains 12 residues. DNA of the CDR3: TGCAGCGTTGAGGAGGAGGGCCTGGGCTACACCTTC. As protein: CSVEEEGLGYTF.

This clone was found once. The J gene is TRBJ1-2, the V gene TRBV27; D not certain. The CDR3 length is 13 residues. CDR1 is MNHEY and CDR2 is SMNVEV in the germline V gene (reference sequence). V lost 4 bases and J lost 8, with 14 bases in between. The CDR3 reads CASSSERRRGYTF. The DNA for the CDR3 is TGTGCCAGCAGTTCCGAGCGTCGGAGGGGCTACACCTTC.

J is TRBJ2-7 and V is TRBV11-2; tentative D call: TRBD1 (6 bases). Germline lookup yields CDR1 SGHAT and CDR2 FQNNGV. V gave up 5 bases and J gave up 6 bases, with 20 bases separating them. This CDR3 spans 15 amino acids. In nucleotides, the CDR3 is TGTGCCAGCAGCACCCAGGGCCAGGGGTTGGGCGAGCAGTACTTC. Protein sequence: CASSTQGQGLGEQYF.

J is TRBJ2-7 and V is TRBV25-1; TRBD1 matches 8 bases. CDR1 is MGHDK, CDR2 SYGVNS, per germline. This CDR3 has 15 residues. J lost 4 bases, V lost 3 bases, and 8 bases had no gene match. The CDR3 sequence is CASSDRGPMGYEQYF. The CDR3 nucleotides read TGTGCCAGCAGTGACAGGGGGCCTATGGGTTACGAGCAGTACTTC.

The rearrangement joins TRBV27 to TRBJ2-5; TRBD2 matches 7 bases. From germline, CDR1 is MNHEY and CDR2 SMNVEV (reference sequence). The V gene end was trimmed by 5 bases and the J gene end by 7 bases; junction bases not matched to a gene: 4. The CDR3 is 12 amino acids. The CDR3 region has the DNA TGTGCCAGCAGTGGACCGGGAGGGACCCAGTACTTC. It is translated as CASSGPGGTQYF.

The rearrangement links TRBV6-6 to TRBJ2-7; the D gene is possibly TRBD1 (7 bases). Germline V gene sequence: CDR1 MNHNY, CDR2 SVGAGI (reference sequence). The CDR3 loop spans 15 amino acids. V was cut by 0 bases and J by 6 bases, with 15 bases left in between. The CDR3 nucleotides are TGTGCCAGCAGTTACTCGACGCGGCAGGGGGGCGAGCAGTACTTC. Its translation is CASSYSTRQGGEQYF.

The J gene is TRBJ1-2, the V gene TRBV6-6, with unresolved D. Per germline, CDR1 MNHNY and CDR2 SVGAGI (reference sequence). With 0 bases removed from V and 5 bases from J, the gap between germline ends came to 10 bases. The CDR3 loop spans 14 amino acids. The CDR3 DNA follows: TGTGCCAGCAGTTACTCGGGGAGGGTATATGGCTACACCTTC. Its translation: CASSYSGRVYGYTF.

About this clone itself: Other DNA variants within this sample encode the same CDR3. The chain uses TRBV4-2 and TRBJ2-1; 9 nucleotides line up with TRBD1. There are 16 residues in the CDR3. The germline V gene encodes CDR1 LGHNA and CDR2 YNFKEQ. After removal of 1 base from V and 6 bases from J, the junction contained 7 bases not matched to a gene. The CDR3 loop is CASSQGRDRAPNEQFF. The CDR3 DNA follows: TGTGCCAGCAGCCAAGGAAGGGACAGGGCCCCCAATGAGCAGTTCTTC.

The chain carries TRBV6-5 and TRBJ1-2, with 9 bases matching TRBD1. Trimming cost V 6 bases and J 8 bases; bases outside gene matches: 7. Germline V gene data show CDR1 as MNHEY and CDR2 as SVGAGI. This CDR3 spans 13 amino acids. Here the CDR3 DNA reads TGTGCCAGCAGATCACAGGGGGCGGGGGGCTACACCTTC. Translation: CASRSQGAGGYTF.

This chain links TRBV5-6 with TRBJ1-4, with D unclear. The V gene lost 4 bases and the J gene lost 7 bases, with 14 bases spanning the gap. CDR1 is SGHDT, CDR2 YYEEEE, per germline. The CDR3 has 14 residues. CDR3 in amino acids: CASSRRRDREKLFF. CDR3 in DNA: TGTGCCAGCAGCCGTCGGCGGGATCGTGAAAAACTGTTTTTT.

The chain is built from TRBV7-2 and TRBJ2-2; TRBD1 might be the D (5 bases). Trimming shortened V by 1 base and J by 4 bases, and 16 bases separated the two germline ends. This CDR3 is built from 17 residues. Germline values: CDR1 SGHTA, CDR2 FQGNSA. CDR3 sequence: CASSLGLVAGPTGELFF. The CDR3 bases are TGTGCCAGCAGCTTAGGATTGGTGGCAGGGCCCACCGGGGAGCTGTTTTTT. Together with reference TRBV7-2 and TRBJ2-2, the CDR3 gives the full variable domain: GAGVSQSPSNKVTEKGKDVELRCDPISGHTALYWYRQSLGQGLEFLIYFQGNSAPDKSGLPSDRFSAERTGGSVSTLTIQRTQQEDSAVYLCASSLGLVAGPTGELFFGEGSRLTVL.

The rearrangement uses TRBV4-2 and TRBJ2-7; 7 nucleotides agree with TRBD1. The V segment lost 0 bases and the J segment 5 bases; nucleotides outside the gene matches: 4. The CDR3 is 14 residues long. Per the germline V gene, CDR1 is LGHNA and CDR2 is YNFKEQ. In DNA, the CDR3 is TGTGCCAGCAGCCAAGAAGGGGGCAGAAACGAGCAGTACTTC. Its protein is CASSQEGGRNEQYF.

The chain carries TRBV5-1 and TRBJ1-2; D is undetermined. The length of the CDR3 is 13 residues. V lost 0 bases and J lost 4, with 7 bases in between. The germline gives CDR1 SGHRS, CDR2 YFSETQ. CDR3 bases: TGCGCCAGCAGCTTGGACAGCTCCTATGGCTACACCTTC. It translates to CASSLDSSYGYTF.

The chain links TRBV28 to TRBJ2-3; 8 bases are shared with TRBD2. The junction had 9 bases not matched to a gene; V was cut back by 6 bases and J by 4 bases. Germline V gene data show CDR1 as MDHEN and CDR2 as SYDVKM. This CDR3 is built from 15 residues. CDR3 bases: TGTGCCAGCAGCGCCCTTAGCGGGGTGGCAGATACGCAGTATTTT. Residues: CASSALSGVADTQYF.

The rearrangement joins TRBV5-5 to TRBJ1-1; no reliable D call. Per germline, CDR1 SGHKS and CDR2 YYEKEE (reference sequence). CDR3 length: 14 amino acids. Trimming removed 2 bases at V and 1 base at J, with 9 bases between. The CDR3 DNA sequence: TGTGCCAGCAGCTTACAAACAGCGAACACTGAAGCTTTCTTT. Translation: CASSLQTANTEAFF.

This clone was found a few times. The V call is TRBV5-1, the J call TRBJ1-1, with a weak D call TRBD1 (5 bases). Deletions cut 0 bases from V and 10 bases from J, with 22 bases between. Germline V gene sequence: CDR1 SGHRS, CDR2 YFSETQ. This CDR3 contains 16 residues. For the CDR3, the DNA is TGCGCCAGCAGCTTGGATCCCGGGGGTTCCCTACCGGGAGCTTTCTTT. Its protein is CASSLDPGGSLPGAFF.

CDR3 nucleotides: TGTGCCAGCAGCCCACCCCGGTCGGGGGGGCAGTTCTTC. Its protein is CASSPPRSGGQFF. The V and J genes are TRBV4-2 and TRBJ2-1, with 7 bases that match TRBD2. The germline gives CDR1 LGHNA, CDR2 YNFKEQ. V lost 4 bases and J lost 12; bases outside the gene matches: 9. There are 13 residues in the CDR3.

The rearrangement links TRBV5-1 to TRBJ1-4, with D perhaps matching TRBD1 (5 bases). CDR3 size: 16 residues. Trimming pared 3 bases from V and 0 bases from J, leaving 12 bases between. Germline V CDR1 and CDR2: SGHRS, YFSETQ. The CDR3 nucleotides read TGCGCCAGCAGCTCCGGCGGGGCAGCAACTAATGAAAAACTGTTTTTT. Translated, it gives CASSSGGAATNEKLFF.

The table lists this clone with a count of one. This sequence joins TRBV15 and TRBJ2-7; possible D gene TRBD2, 6 bases. This CDR3 spans 15 amino acids. The V gene's germline CDR1 is LNHNV and CDR2 YYDKDF (reference sequence). Trimming removed 0 bases from V and 2 bases from J, with 11 bases in between. CDR3 in amino acids: CATSRDGGYTYEQYF. For the CDR3, the DNA is TGTGCCACCAGCAGAGATGGGGGGTATACCTACGAGCAGTACTTC.

The V gene is TRBV27, the J gene TRBJ2-1; 7 positions match TRBD2. The CDR3 totals 13 residues. With V trimmed by 8 bases and J by 5 bases, 6 bases remained unmatched. CDR1 is MNHEY and CDR2 is SMNVEV in the germline V gene (reference sequence). The CDR3: CASSLAVHNEQFF. CDR3 coding DNA: TGTGCCAGCTCCCTAGCGGTCCACAATGAGCAGTTCTTC.

This clone was counted a single time. The chain employs TRBV9 and TRBJ2-5; TRBD2 matches 7 bases. This CDR3 region has 14 residues. CDR1 and CDR2 (germline): SGDLS, YYNGEE. After removal of 3 bases from V and 5 bases from J, the junction contained 7 bases not matched to a gene. CDR3 DNA: TGTGCCAGCAGCGGTGGACTAGGGTCGGAGACCCAGTACTTC. Translated: CASSGGLGSETQYF. The whole variable domain, filled in from reference TRBV9 and TRBJ2-5, reads DSGVTQTPKHLITATGQRVTLRCSPRSGDLSVYWYQQSLDQGLQFLIQYYNGEERAKGNILERFSAQQFPDLHSELNLSSLELGDSALYFCASSGGLGSETQYFGPGTRLLVL.

There are a few counts of this clone. The rearrangement joins TRBV6-1 to TRBJ1-4, with a weak D call TRBD1 (5 bases). This CDR3 has 16 residues. The germline CDR1 and CDR2 sequences are MNHNS and SASEGT. The V end lost 3 bases, the J end lost 2 bases, and 13 bases lay between the germline ends. The CDR3 protein is CASSERQGRTNEKLFF. In nucleotides, the CDR3 is TGTGCCAGCAGTGAGAGGCAGGGTAGGACTAATGAAAAACTGTTTTTT.